This TCR beta chain was found in a study of cytomegalovirus exposure and HLA in healthy donors. Study-wide background: HLA-typed donors were the source of approximately 85 million unique TCRs held in an early data release. Whole-study results and caveats: Approximately 18,000 TCR beta sequences were associated with HLA alleles at 0.05 false discovery rate in a later analysis. In an earlier analysis, in about 530 donors, most V segments appeared productive either ~87% or ~30% of the time. Among CMV-associated TCR beta chains, most appeared HLA-restricted in a later analysis.

The CDR3 runs 12 residues. Germline V lookup: CDR1 SQVTM, CDR2 ANQGSEA. Primers: 60 Vbeta forward and 13 Jbeta reverse. The method was immunoSEQ multiplex PCR; TCRdb's version includes in-frame clones alone and lacks a portion of them. The sample contains under 200,000 clones, around 80% of which appear only once. As to this clone: Its antigen remains unknown.

This TCR was recovered from a man aged 35 to 55 in good health and CMV-seropositive. V is TRBV29-1 and J is TRBJ2-5; D remains ambiguous. The DNA end is more similar to TRBJ2-7, so the J call may be wrong. Sequenced material: PBMCs. CDR3 bases: TGCAGCGTTGGAACTGAAACCTACGAGCAGTACTTC. It translates to CSVGTETYEQYF.